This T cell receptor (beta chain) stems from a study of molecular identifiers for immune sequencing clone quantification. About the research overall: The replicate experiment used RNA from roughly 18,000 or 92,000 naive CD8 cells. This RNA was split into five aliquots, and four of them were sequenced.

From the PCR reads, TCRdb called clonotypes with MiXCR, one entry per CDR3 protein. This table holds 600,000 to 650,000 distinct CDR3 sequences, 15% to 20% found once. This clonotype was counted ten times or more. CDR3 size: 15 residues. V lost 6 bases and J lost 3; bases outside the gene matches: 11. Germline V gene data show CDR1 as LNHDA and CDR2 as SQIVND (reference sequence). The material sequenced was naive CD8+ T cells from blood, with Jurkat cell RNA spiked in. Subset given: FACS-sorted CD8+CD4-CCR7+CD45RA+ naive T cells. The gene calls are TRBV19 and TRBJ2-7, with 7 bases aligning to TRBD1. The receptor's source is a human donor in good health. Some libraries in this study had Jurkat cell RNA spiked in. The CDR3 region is CASSPGGDGYYEQYF. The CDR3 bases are TGTGCCAGTAGCCCAGGGGGAGACGGGTACTACGAGCAGTACTTC.